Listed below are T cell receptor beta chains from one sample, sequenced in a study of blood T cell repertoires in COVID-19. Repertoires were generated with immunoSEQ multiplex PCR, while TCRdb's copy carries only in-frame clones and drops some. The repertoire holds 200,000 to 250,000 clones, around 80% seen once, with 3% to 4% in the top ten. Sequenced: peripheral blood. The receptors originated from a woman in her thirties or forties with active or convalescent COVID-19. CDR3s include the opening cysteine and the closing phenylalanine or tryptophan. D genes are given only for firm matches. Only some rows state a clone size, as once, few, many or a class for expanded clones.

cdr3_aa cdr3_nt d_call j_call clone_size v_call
CTSSRKGGQANEQYF TGCACCAGCAGCCGTAAGGGGGGACAGGCCAACGAGCAGTACTTC - TRBJ2-7 - TRBV1
CASSFRVGQPQHF TGTGCCAGCAGTTTCAGGGTAGGGCAGCCCCAGCATTTT - TRBJ1-5 - TRBV28
CASSQPQGVFPYGYTF TGTGCCAGCAGCCAACCACAGGGCGTTTTTCCCTATGGCTACACCTTC - TRBJ1-2 - TRBV3-1/TRBV3-2
CSASPPGPVGDTIYF TGCAGCGCTTCCCCGCCAGGGCCGGTAGGGGACACCATATATTTT - TRBJ1-3 - TRBV29-1
CASSQLAGYTDTQYF TGTGCCAGCTCACAACTAGCGGGGTACACAGATACGCAGTATTTT TRBD2 TRBJ2-3 - TRBV18
CASSFPGNTEAFF TGTGCCAGCAGCTTCCCAGGGAACACTGAAGCTTTCTTT - TRBJ1-1 - TRBV28
CAIRETRVSNYGYTF TGTGCCATCAGGGAAACCAGGGTATCTAACTATGGCTACACCTTC - TRBJ1-2 - TRBV10-3
CAWRGGAFFGELFF TGTGCCTGGCGCGGGGGGGCCTTTTTCGGGGAGCTGTTTTTT TRBD2 TRBJ2-2 - TRBV30
CASSPDLSGGYTF TGTGCCAGCAGTCCCGATCTGAGCGGAGGCTACACCTTC - TRBJ1-2 - TRBV28
CASRTTGDGSPLHF TGTGCCAGTAGGACGACAGGGGACGGTTCACCCCTCCACTTT TRBD1 TRBJ1-6 - TRBV19
CASRHSSSYNSPLHF TGTGCCAGCAGACACTCTAGCTCCTATAATTCACCCCTCCACTTT - TRBJ1-6 many TRBV28
CASSVQGFATNEKLFF TGTGCCAGCAGTGTACAGGGCTTTGCAACTAATGAAAAACTGTTTTTT - TRBJ1-4 - TRBV28
CASSFEDISGNTIYF TGTGCCAGCAGCTTTGAGGATATCTCTGGAAACACCATATATTTT - TRBJ1-3 - TRBV5-8
CASSLGRGLETQYF TGTGCCAGCAGCTTAGGAAGGGGGTTGGAGACCCAGTACTTC - TRBJ2-5 - TRBV11-2
CASSSPFYGYTF TGTGCCAGCAGCTCTCCCTTCTATGGCTACACCTTC - TRBJ1-2 few TRBV7-2
CASSLRSGGPLGADTQYF TGTGCCAGCAGCTTAAGAAGCGGGGGCCCTCTGGGCGCAGATACGCAGTATTTT TRBD2 TRBJ2-3 - TRBV7-8
CASSSRAQGSNEKLFF TGCGCCAGCAGCTCACGGGCCCAGGGGAGTAATGAAAAACTGTTTTTT - TRBJ1-4 - TRBV5-1
CASSMPSGEGTDTQYF TGTGCCAGTAGTATGCCTAGCGGGGAGGGCACAGATACGCAGTATTTT TRBD2 TRBJ2-3 once TRBV19
CASSEGTGVGYTF TGTGCCAGCAGTGAAGGGACAGGGGTCGGCTACACCTTC TRBD1 TRBJ1-2 - TRBV2
CASSLRQGTQPQHF TGTGCCAGCAGTCTTAGACAGGGGACTCAGCCCCAGCATTTT TRBD1 TRBJ1-5 once TRBV27
CASSLYNSPLHF TGTGCCAGCAGCCTTTATAATTCACCCCTCCACTTT - TRBJ1-6 - TRBV7-2
CASSQQGNYGYTF TGTGCCAGCAGCCAACAGGGGAACTATGGCTACACCTTC - TRBJ1-2 - TRBV3-1/TRBV3-2
CASSSRRGGETQYF TGTGCCAGCAGTTCCCGCCGGGGAGGAGAGACCCAGTACTTC - TRBJ2-5 few TRBV7-2
CASGTGPDTQYF TGTGCCAGCGGGACAGGGCCAGATACGCAGTATTTT TRBD1 TRBJ2-3 - TRBV11-3
CASSSRAGGRWTDTQYF TGTGCCAGCAGTTCGAGAGCGGGGGGGCGATGGACAGATACGCAGTATTTT TRBD2 TRBJ2-3 once TRBV28
CASRVEVNTEAFF TGTGCCAGCAGGGTCGAGGTGAACACTGAAGCTTTCTTT - TRBJ1-1 - TRBV2
CASSFMREAFF TGTGCCAGCAGTTTTATGCGGGAAGCTTTCTTT - TRBJ1-1 - TRBV28
CASSRDSLNQPQHF TGCGCCAGCAGTCGGGACAGCCTAAATCAGCCCCAGCATTTT TRBD1 TRBJ1-5 - TRBV4-1
CASSWDSNSPLHF TGCGCCAGCAGTTGGGACAGTAATTCACCCCTCCACTTT TRBD1 TRBJ1-6 - TRBV10-1
CAWSPRVRDTGELFF TGTGCCTGGAGCCCTCGAGTCAGGGACACCGGGGAGCTGTTTTTT - TRBJ2-2 - TRBV30
CASSELASISYEQYF TGTGCCAGCAGTGAACTAGCGAGTATCTCCTACGAGCAGTACTTC - TRBJ2-7 many TRBV2
CASSRDRGTYNEQFF TGCGCCAGCAGCCGCGACAGGGGAACTTACAATGAGCAGTTCTTC TRBD1 TRBJ2-1 once TRBV5-1
CASSPNRVTNEKLFF TGTGCCAGCAGTCCTAACCGGGTAACTAATGAAAAACTGTTTTTT - TRBJ1-4 - TRBV11-2
CASSSASHQPQHF TGTGCCAGCAGCTCTGCGTCGCATCAGCCCCAGCATTTT - TRBJ1-5 once TRBV7-8
CASKKQGGYTF TGTGCCAGCAAAAAGCAGGGCGGCTACACCTTC - TRBJ1-2 - TRBV12-3/TRBV12-4
CASSQDLGGGNTIYF TGTGCCAGCAGCCAAGACCTAGGTGGTGGAAACACCATATATTTT - TRBJ1-3 - TRBV3-1/TRBV3-2
CASSPAGNSPLHF TGTGCCAGCTCACCGGCAGGGAATTCACCCCTCCACTTT - TRBJ1-6 - TRBV18
CAWTTMGGTEAFF TGTGCCTGGACGACGATGGGGGGCACTGAAGCTTTCTTT - TRBJ1-1 - TRBV30
CASSLAHRDTEAFF TGTGCCAGCAGCTTGGCTCACAGGGACACTGAAGCTTTCTTT - TRBJ1-1 - TRBV5-5
CASSARLAGGLDTQYF TGTGCCAGCAGCGCACGACTAGCGGGGGGACTAGATACGCAGTATTTT TRBD2 TRBJ2-3 - TRBV7-3
CASSSVTQGALNEQFF TGTGCCAGCAGCTCGGTCACCCAGGGGGCATTAAATGAGCAGTTCTTC TRBD1 TRBJ2-1 - TRBV5-4
CASSPGAGGHEKLFF TGTGCCAGTAGTCCTGGAGCCGGAGGACATGAAAAACTGTTTTTT - TRBJ1-4 - TRBV19
CASSSNGGGGEETQYF TGTGCCAGCAGCTCCAACGGAGGCGGGGGGGAGGAGACCCAGTACTTC TRBD2 TRBJ2-5 - TRBV11-3
CASSAYSQSAYEQYF TGTGCCAGCAGTGCCTACTCACAGTCAGCCTACGAGCAGTACTTC - TRBJ2-7 - TRBV6-6
CASSESARSTDTQYF TGTGCCAGCAGTGAAAGTGCGAGGAGCACAGATACGCAGTATTTT - TRBJ2-3 - TRBV6-1
CASGGGSDTQYF TGTGCCAGCGGCGGGGGATCAGATACGCAGTATTTT TRBD2 TRBJ2-3 - TRBV28